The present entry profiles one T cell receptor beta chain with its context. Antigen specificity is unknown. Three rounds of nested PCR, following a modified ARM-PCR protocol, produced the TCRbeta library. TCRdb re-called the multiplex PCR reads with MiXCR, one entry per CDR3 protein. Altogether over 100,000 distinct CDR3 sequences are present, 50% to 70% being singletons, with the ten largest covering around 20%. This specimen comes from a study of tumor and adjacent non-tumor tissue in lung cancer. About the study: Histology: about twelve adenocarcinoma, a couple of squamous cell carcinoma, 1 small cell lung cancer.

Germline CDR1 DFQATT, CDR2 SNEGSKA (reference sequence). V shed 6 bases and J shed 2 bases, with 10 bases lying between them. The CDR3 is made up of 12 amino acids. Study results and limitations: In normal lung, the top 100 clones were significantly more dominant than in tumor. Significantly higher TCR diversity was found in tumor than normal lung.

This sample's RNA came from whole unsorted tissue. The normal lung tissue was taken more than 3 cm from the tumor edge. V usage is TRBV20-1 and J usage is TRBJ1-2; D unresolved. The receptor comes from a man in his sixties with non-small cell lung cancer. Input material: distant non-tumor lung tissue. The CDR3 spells CSASDGNYGYTF. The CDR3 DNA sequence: TGCAGTGCGTCAGACGGGAACTATGGCTACACCTTC.